This T cell receptor beta chain was recovered during a study of CD8 T cells in Susac syndrome. Remarks on this clonotype: The junction does not match germline at one end; this may be a read error.

The CDR3 sequence is 12 residues long. RNA in amounts of roughly 0.45 to 1 ug was reverse transcribed with random hexamers. The amplification used immunoSEQ multiplex PCR on TCR beta CDR3; it spanned 54 Vbeta and 13 Jbeta. TCRdb used MiXCR to reprocess the immunoSEQ multiplex PCR reads, holding one entry per CDR3 protein. The table has 150,000 to 200,000 distinct CDR3 sequences, around 95% seen once. This sequence joins TRBV12-3 or TRBV12-4 and TRBJ2-1; 12 bases fit TRBD2. Material for sequencing was CD4+ T cells from PBMCs. This TCR was sampled from a human donor with multiple sclerosis. Here the CDR3 DNA reads TGTGCCAGCAGTGCCTGGACTAGCGGGGCGATCTTC. Protein: CASSAWTSGAIF.